The 13 T cell receptor beta chains given below trace back to one sample, sequenced in a study of breast tumors, draining lymph nodes, adjacent tissues. TCRdb re-called the multiplex PCR reads with MiXCR, one entry per CDR3 protein. This sample has 150,000 to 200,000 distinct CDR3 sequences; approximately 33% occur once, and the top ten carry around 4%. Samples came from axillary lymph nodes draining the breast cancer. The specimen sequenced was axillary lymph node tissue. The receptors were gathered from a female donor with breast cancer. Some clones in this sample may be carry-over from other donors' samples.

The genes are TRBV7-7 and TRBJ1-2, with D possibly matching TRBD1 (6 bases). CDR1 and CDR2 from the germline V gene are SSHAT and FNYEAQ (reference sequence). This CDR3 comprises 11 residues. CDR3 sequence: CASRGAHGYTF. In nucleotides, the CDR3 is TGTGCTAGTCGGGGGGCGCATGGCTACACCTTC.

A note on this clonotype: A much larger clone differs by one base, so this may be a read error. The rearrangement uses TRBV12-3 or TRBV12-4 and TRBJ2-2; 8 nucleotides line up with TRBD2. With 7 bases clipped from V and 6 bases from J, the junction kept 7 bases outside the gene matches. The CDR3 runs to 14 residues. The CDR3 is CASIAGPNAGELFF. In DNA, the CDR3 is TGTGCCAGCATAGCGGGACCCAACGCCGGGGAGCTGTTTTTT.

In this sample, this clonotype turned up many times. This chain connects TRBV18 to TRBJ2-2; TRBD1 might be the D (5 bases). Germline CDR1 and CDR2: KGHSH and LQKENI. The V end was cut by 0 bases, the J end by 7 bases, with 6 bases between. The length of the CDR3 is 13 residues. For the CDR3, the DNA is TGTGCCAGCTCACCACCCCAGGGCGGGGAGCTGTTTTTT. Encoded protein: CASSPPQGGELFF.

Of note for this clonotype: Just one base apart from a much larger clone, this may be a read error. J is TRBJ1-5 and V is TRBV20-1, with D perhaps matching TRBD1 (6 bases). CDR3 length equals 14 residues. Trimming shortened V by 3 bases and J by 9 bases, and 18 bases separated the two germline ends. CDR1 and CDR2 from the germline V gene are DFQATT and SNEGSKA (reference sequence). The CDR3: CSASQGFGDRPQHF. The CDR3 nucleotides read TGCAGTGCTAGCCAGGGGTTCGGGGATCGGCCCCAGCATTTT.

The gene calls are TRBV5-1 and TRBJ2-2; 8 positions match TRBD2. The CDR3 spans 16 residues. Trimming took 3 bases from V and 7 from J; bases not matched to a gene: 11. Germline V gene lookup returns CDR1 SGHRS and CDR2 YFSETQ. CDR3 nucleotides: TGCGCCAGCAGCTACCTCTTCTCCGGGACTAGCGGGGAGCTGTTTTTT. Amino acid sequence: CASSYLFSGTSGELFF.

This clonotype was seen ten or more times. The chain links TRBV6-2 or TRBV6-3 to TRBJ1-6, with 9 nucleotides matching TRBD1. The J segment lost 8 bases and the V segment lost 2 bases, leaving 7 bases of the junction unmatched. CDR1 is MNHEY and CDR2 is SVGEGT in the germline V gene. The CDR3 has 16 residues. The CDR3 spells CASSYGPGQGHSPLHF. For the CDR3, the DNA is TGTGCCAGCAGTTACGGCCCGGGACAGGGCCATTCACCCCTCCACTTT.

This clonotype was found many times. The chain recombines TRBV19 with TRBJ1-3; unclear D gene. Trimming took off 5 bases at V and 0 bases at J, with 8 bases between the two ends. Germline CDR1 is LNHDA and CDR2 is SQIVND (reference sequence). CDR3 length: 14 amino acids. CDR3 sequence reads: CASSSQISGNTIYF. CDR3 sequence (DNA): TGTGCCAGTAGTTCCCAGATCTCTGGAAACACCATATATTTT.

The table lists this clonotype with a few counts. A read error may be the cause here, since a much bigger clone is one base away. This chain links TRBV5-5 with TRBJ1-3; possibly TRBD1 for D (5 bases). V was pared by 4 bases and J by 2 bases, with 13 bases between. From germline, CDR1 is SGHKS and CDR2 YYEKEE (reference sequence). The CDR3 contains 15 residues. CDR3 sequence (DNA): TGTGCCAGCAGCCGGGACCGGGCCCCTGGAAACACCATATATTTT. Encoded protein: CASSRDRAPGNTIYF.

In this sample, this clonotype turned up a few times. The CDR3 region has the DNA TGTGCCAGCAGTTTTTGGGAGGGTGGGACCGGGGAGCTGTTTTTT. It translates to CASSFWEGGTGELFF. The chain has TRBV28 and TRBJ2-2, with 7 nucleotides matching TRBD2. The CDR3 extends over 15 amino acids. Germline CDR1 reads MDHEN; CDR2 reads SYDVKM. The V gene end was trimmed by 3 bases and the J gene end by 5 bases; junction bases not matched to a gene: 6.

This clonotype has at least ten counts. A much larger clone is a single base away; this may be a read error. The chain recombines TRBV11-3 with TRBJ1-6; D is perhaps TRBD1 (5 bases). CDR3 length: 14 residues. CDR1 is SGHNT and CDR2 is YENEEA in the germline V gene. V lost 5 bases to trimming and J lost 9 bases, with 14 bases between them. The CDR3 sequence is CASSLGTAASPLHF. CDR3 DNA sequence: TGTGCCAGCAGCCTCGGGACGGCGGCTTCACCCCTCCACTTT.

In its sample, this clonotype was seen many times. The chain has TRBV25-1 and TRBJ2-7; the D gene is possibly TRBD2 (5 bases). The germline gives CDR1 MGHDK, CDR2 SYGVNS. The CDR3 is made up of 12 amino acids. The V gene lost 1 base and the J gene lost 4 bases, with 5 bases spanning the gap. CDR3 in amino acids: CASSESGYEQYF. Here the CDR3 DNA reads TGTGCCAGCAGTGAATCGGGATACGAGCAGTACTTC.

This chain connects TRBV7-2 to TRBJ1-4; D possibly corresponds to TRBD1 (5 bases). Germline loops: CDR1 SGHTA, CDR2 FQGNSA. V lost 5 bases, J lost 11 bases, and 12 bases lay in between. The CDR3 covers 12 residues. CDR3 nucleotides: TGTGCCAGCAGCCCTAGCCGGGACAAACTGTTTTTT. Amino acids: CASSPSRDKLFF.

Concerning this clonotype itself: One base away lies a much larger clone, so this may be a sequencing read error. The chain carries TRBV6-6 and TRBJ2-3; D possibly corresponds to TRBD1 (6 bases). Germline V lookup: CDR1 MNHNY, CDR2 SVGAGI (reference sequence). CDR3 length equals 15 residues. V was pared by 10 bases and J by 2 bases, with 19 bases between. The CDR3 here is CATYRRGSSTDTQYF. CDR3 in DNA: TGTGCCACCTACCGCAGGGGTTCATCCACAGATACGCAGTATTTT.